Sequencing of this T cell receptor (beta chain) was carried out in a study of post-analysis software for immune sequencing data. As for the study in general: In terms of disease course, relapsing-remitting, secondary progressive and progressive-relapsing multiple sclerosis were included.

Every TCR beta cDNA library bore unique molecular identifiers. Yield was roughly 0.5 million cDNA molecules from approximately 0.95 to 9.8 million T cells. TCRdb processed the PCR reads anew with MiXCR; each CDR3 protein has one entry. The profile shows 750,000 to 950,000 distinct CDR3 sequences, about 45% of them singletons. The CDR3 loop spans 15 amino acids. Germline CDR1 and CDR2: MNHEY and SVGEGT. The ends were cut back, 7 bases at V and 6 bases at J, with 19 bases in the middle. Study-level points and caveats: Multiple sclerosis was associated with a significant reduction in normalized Chao1 diversity relative to controls. Clustering by F measure revealed strong co-clustering among samples prepared together in one batch. Compared with controls, patients had more of 4 to 6 TRBV segments, including TRBV5-6, TRBV5-1 and TRBV20-1.

To note about this clonotype: As yet, its antigen is unknown.

This receptor was obtained from a girl aged 10-17 years with multiple sclerosis. Sequencing used blood. The rearrangement links TRBV6-2 or TRBV6-3 to TRBJ2-1, with no clear D. In DNA, the CDR3 is TGTGCCAGCACTGACTTTCCCAGTGTTGTCAATGAGCAGTTCTTC. It translates to CASTDFPSVVNEQFF.